What follows is one T cell receptor beta chain and its context. The data stem from a study of PD-L1 blockade in urothelial cancer. Study-level information: Analysis of the blood was performed 3 weeks (second dose) and 6 weeks after treatment start.

With 6 bases clipped from V and 2 bases from J, the junction kept 8 bases outside the gene matches. The germline CDR1 and CDR2 sequences are SGHAT and FQNNGV. The CDR3 has 15 amino acids. Sequenced by immunoSEQ multiplex PCR; TCRdb stores in-frame clones only, minus some. This repertoire shows more than 45,000 clones, roughly 77% found once; its top ten account for 3% to 4.5%. The receptor was isolated from a man in his 70s with urothelial cancer. The chain links TRBV11-2 to TRBJ2-7; 9 bases match TRBD2. The sequencing here drew on PBMCs, taken around atezolizumab (anti-PD-L1) treatment. The CDR3 reads CASRKPGGRAYEQYF. The CDR3 DNA reads as TGTGCCAGCAGAAAACCGGGCGGGAGGGCCTACGAGCAGTACTTC.